The rows below give T cell receptor beta chains drawn from one sample of a study of cytomegalovirus exposure and HLA in healthy donors. This table comes from immunoSEQ multiplex PCR, and its TCRdb copy is limited to in-frame clones, with some not included. The table shows over 250,000 clones, with roughly 88% occurring only once. The sequencing sample was made of PBMCs. Every receptor here comes from a man aged 35 to 55 in good health and CMV-seropositive. CDR3s include the opening cysteine and the closing phenylalanine or tryptophan. The D gene is left open where the match is weak. The size entry is marked missing in some rows and otherwise reads once, few, many or a size class.

d_gene: TRBD1; abundance: .; v_gene: TRBV7-9; j_gene: TRBJ1-1; CDR3aa: CASSDTGTVNTEAFF; CDR3nt: TGTGCCAGCAGCGACACCGGGACAGTGAACACTGAAGCTTTCTTT
d_gene: TRBD2; abundance: .; v_gene: TRBV28; j_gene: TRBJ2-7; CDR3aa: CASSSYSGTSSYEQYF; CDR3nt: TGTGCCAGCAGTTCATACTCCGGGACTAGCTCCTACGAGCAGTACTTC
d_gene: TRBD1; abundance: .; v_gene: TRBV7-9; j_gene: TRBJ2-7; CDR3aa: CASRSGTGDSYEQYF; CDR3nt: TGTGCCAGTAGATCCGGGACAGGCGACTCCTACGAGCAGTACTTC
d_gene: TRBD1; abundance: .; v_gene: TRBV10-3; j_gene: TRBJ1-3; CDR3aa: CAISDRGFGNTIYF; CDR3nt: TGTGCCATCAGTGACAGGGGGTTTGGAAACACCATATATTTT
d_gene: .; abundance: .; v_gene: TRBV7-9; j_gene: TRBJ1-1; CDR3aa: CASSIGPTEAFF; CDR3nt: TGTGCCAGCAGCATTGGCCCCACTGAAGCTTTCTTT
d_gene: TRBD2; abundance: .; v_gene: TRBV29-1; j_gene: TRBJ2-7; CDR3aa: CSVGAREGYEQYF; CDR3nt: TGCAGCGTAGGGGCGCGGGAGGGCTACGAGCAGTACTTC
d_gene: TRBD1; abundance: .; v_gene: TRBV7-3; j_gene: TRBJ2-3; CDR3aa: CASSPGGAVADTQYF; CDR3nt: TGTGCCAGCAGTCCAGGGGGCGCGGTCGCAGATACGCAGTATTTT
d_gene: .; abundance: .; v_gene: TRBV11-3; j_gene: TRBJ2-2; CDR3aa: CASSLDPPGLTTGELFF; CDR3nt: TGTGCCAGCAGCTTAGATCCGCCAGGGCTGACCACCGGGGAGCTGTTTTTT
d_gene: TRBD2; abundance: .; v_gene: TRBV4-3; j_gene: TRBJ2-1; CDR3aa: CASSQDLYANDGLAVGRGEQFF; CDR3nt: TGCGCCAGCAGCCAAGATCTGTACGCGAACGATGGGCTAGCGGTGGGGAGAGGGGAGCAGTTCTTC
d_gene: .; abundance: .; v_gene: TRBV4-3; j_gene: TRBJ2-7; CDR3aa: CASSQGGAGAHYEQYF; CDR3nt: TGCGCCAGCAGCCAAGGGGGGGCGGGAGCACATTACGAGCAGTACTTC
d_gene: TRBD2; abundance: once; v_gene: TRBV6-1; j_gene: TRBJ2-1; CDR3aa: CASKNTLAGDNEQFF; CDR3nt: TGTGCCAGCAAAAATACACTAGCGGGAGACAATGAGCAGTTCTTC
d_gene: TRBD2; abundance: .; v_gene: TRBV2; j_gene: TRBJ2-1; CDR3aa: CATLQGLSPYNEQFF; CDR3nt: TGTGCCACCCTGCAGGGACTAAGCCCCTACAATGAGCAGTTCTTC
d_gene: TRBD1; abundance: .; v_gene: TRBV11-2; j_gene: TRBJ2-7; CDR3aa: CASSWRTGTEQYF; CDR3nt: TGTGCCAGCAGCTGGAGGACAGGGACCGAGCAGTACTTC
d_gene: .; abundance: .; v_gene: TRBV5-4; j_gene: TRBJ2-7; CDR3aa: CASRPWGSGLYEQYF; CDR3nt: TGTGCCAGCAGACCGTGGGGTAGCGGACTCTACGAGCAGTACTTC
d_gene: TRBD1; abundance: .; v_gene: TRBV27; j_gene: TRBJ1-3; CDR3aa: CASRPGQGGNTIYF; CDR3nt: TGTGCCAGCAGGCCGGGACAGGGGGGAAACACCATATATTTT
d_gene: TRBD2; abundance: once; v_gene: TRBV29-1; j_gene: TRBJ2-1; CDR3aa: CSAEGTSAGEQFF; CDR3nt: TGCAGCGCTGAGGGGACTAGCGCTGGCGAGCAGTTCTTC
d_gene: TRBD1; abundance: .; v_gene: TRBV6-5; j_gene: TRBJ1-2; CDR3aa: CASSYLRTGGDYGYTF; CDR3nt: TGTGCCAGCAGTTACTTGCGGACAGGGGGCGACTATGGCTACACCTTC
d_gene: TRBD1; abundance: .; v_gene: TRBV5-1; j_gene: TRBJ1-1; CDR3aa: CASSFATGDTEAFF; CDR3nt: TGCGCCAGCAGCTTTGCGACAGGGGACACTGAAGCTTTCTTT
d_gene: .; abundance: .; v_gene: TRBV4-3; j_gene: TRBJ1-1; CDR3aa: CASSQDRVSEAFF; CDR3nt: TGCGCCAGCAGCCAAGACAGGGTTTCTGAAGCTTTCTTT
d_gene: .; abundance: once; v_gene: TRBV5-6; j_gene: TRBJ2-1; CDR3aa: CASSLSLSGFIYNEQFF; CDR3nt: TGTGCCAGCAGCTTGTCATTAAGCGGGTTCATCTACAATGAGCAGTTCTTC
d_gene: TRBD2; abundance: .; v_gene: TRBV4-1; j_gene: TRBJ2-1; CDR3aa: CASSQSAGVYLVDSYNEQFF; CDR3nt: TGCGCCAGCAGCCAATCGGCGGGAGTGTATCTTGTGGATTCCTACAATGAGCAGTTCTTC
d_gene: .; abundance: .; v_gene: TRBV19; j_gene: TRBJ1-2; CDR3aa: CASRGAGINYGYTF; CDR3nt: TGTGCCAGTCGCGGTGCAGGGATAAACTATGGCTACACCTTC
d_gene: .; abundance: .; v_gene: TRBV5-1; j_gene: TRBJ1-3; CDR3aa: CASSLIDATGNTIYF; CDR3nt: TGCGCCAGCAGCTTGATAGATGCTACTGGAAACACCATATATTTT
d_gene: TRBD2; abundance: .; v_gene: TRBV27; j_gene: TRBJ2-3; CDR3aa: CASSLPGRDTDTQYF; CDR3nt: TGTGCCAGCAGTTTACCCGGGAGGGACACAGATACGCAGTATTTT
d_gene: TRBD1; abundance: .; v_gene: TRBV5-1; j_gene: TRBJ2-3; CDR3aa: CASSLAQGSTDTQYF; CDR3nt: TGCGCCAGCAGCTTGGCACAGGGGTCTACAGATACGCAGTATTTT
d_gene: TRBD2; abundance: once; v_gene: TRBV2; j_gene: TRBJ2-5; CDR3aa: CASTGSGSPMETQYF; CDR3nt: TGTGCCAGCACGGGTAGCGGGTCCCCCATGGAGACCCAGTACTTC
d_gene: .; abundance: .; v_gene: TRBV6-6; j_gene: TRBJ1-3; CDR3aa: CASSYEGAGSGNTIYF; CDR3nt: TGTGCCAGCAGTTATGAAGGGGCCGGCTCTGGAAACACCATATATTTT
d_gene: .; abundance: .; v_gene: TRBV7-8; j_gene: TRBJ2-7; CDR3aa: CASSLGTASYEQYF; CDR3nt: TGTGCCAGCAGCTTAGGGACAGCTTCCTACGAGCAGTACTTC
d_gene: .; abundance: .; v_gene: TRBV7-8; j_gene: TRBJ2-3; CDR3aa: CASSSSVSGSTDTQYF; CDR3nt: TGTGCCAGCAGCTCAAGTGTGAGCGGCAGCACAGATACGCAGTATTTT
d_gene: TRBD1; abundance: .; v_gene: TRBV28; j_gene: TRBJ2-2; CDR3aa: CASSLDRGPNTGELFF; CDR3nt: TGTGCCAGCAGCCTGGACAGGGGGCCGAACACCGGGGAGCTGTTTTTT
d_gene: .; abundance: .; v_gene: TRBV6-5; j_gene: TRBJ1-2; CDR3aa: CASSYGRINYGYTF; CDR3nt: TGTGCCAGCAGTTATGGGAGAATCAACTATGGCTACACCTTC
d_gene: .; abundance: .; v_gene: TRBV27; j_gene: TRBJ2-1; CDR3aa: CASSSTGLYNEQFF; CDR3nt: TGTGCCAGCAGTTCAACGGGACTTTACAATGAGCAGTTCTTC
d_gene: TRBD2; abundance: .; v_gene: TRBV2; j_gene: TRBJ2-4; CDR3aa: CASSEEAGRDIQYF; CDR3nt: TGTGCCAGCAGTGAAGAGGCAGGGAGGGACATTCAGTACTTC
d_gene: TRBD1; abundance: .; v_gene: TRBV29-1; j_gene: TRBJ1-1; CDR3aa: CSAEPGGTEAFF; CDR3nt: TGCAGCGCCGAGCCAGGGGGCACTGAAGCTTTCTTT
d_gene: TRBD2; abundance: .; v_gene: TRBV27; j_gene: TRBJ2-7; CDR3aa: CATVLAGGEQYF; CDR3nt: TGTGCCACCGTACTAGCGGGAGGCGAGCAGTACTTC
d_gene: TRBD1; abundance: .; v_gene: TRBV7-9; j_gene: TRBJ2-5; CDR3aa: CASSLTGQGYQETQYF; CDR3nt: TGTGCCAGCAGCTTGACGGGACAGGGGTACCAAGAGACCCAGTACTTC
d_gene: .; abundance: .; v_gene: TRBV29-1; j_gene: TRBJ1-3; CDR3aa: CSVLGALGNTIYF; CDR3nt: TGCAGCGTTCTGGGGGCTTTGGGAAACACCATATATTTT
d_gene: .; abundance: .; v_gene: TRBV29-1; j_gene: TRBJ1-2; CDR3aa: CSVRRTVKGGYTF; CDR3nt: TGCAGCGTTCGGCGGACTGTCAAAGGGGGCTACACCTTC
d_gene: .; abundance: .; v_gene: TRBV2; j_gene: TRBJ2-3; CDR3aa: CASSLGIADTQYF; CDR3nt: TGTGCCAGCAGCCTAGGAATCGCAGATACGCAGTATTTT
d_gene: .; abundance: .; v_gene: TRBV6-6; j_gene: TRBJ1-5; CDR3aa: CASSYPDGRVDHF; CDR3nt: TGTGCCAGCAGTTACCCCGACGGCAGGGTGGATCATTTT
d_gene: .; abundance: .; v_gene: TRBV19; j_gene: TRBJ1-4; CDR3aa: CASSIGREKLFF; CDR3nt: TGTGCCAGTAGTATCGGTCGAGAAAAACTGTTTTTT